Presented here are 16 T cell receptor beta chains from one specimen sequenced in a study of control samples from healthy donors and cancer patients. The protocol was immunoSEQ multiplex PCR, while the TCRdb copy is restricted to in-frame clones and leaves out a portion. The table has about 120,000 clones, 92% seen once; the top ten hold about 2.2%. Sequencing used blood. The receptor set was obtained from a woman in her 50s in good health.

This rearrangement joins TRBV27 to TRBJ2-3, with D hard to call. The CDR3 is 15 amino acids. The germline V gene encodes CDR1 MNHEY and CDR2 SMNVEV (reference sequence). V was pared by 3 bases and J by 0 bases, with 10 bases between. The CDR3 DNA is TGTGCCAGCAGTTTTCTAAAACCCAGCACAGATACGCAGTATTTT. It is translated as CASSFLKPSTDTQYF.

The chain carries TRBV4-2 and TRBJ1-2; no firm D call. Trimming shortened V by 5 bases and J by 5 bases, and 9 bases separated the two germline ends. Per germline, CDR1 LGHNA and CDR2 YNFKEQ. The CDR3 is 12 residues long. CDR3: CASSSLPYGYTF. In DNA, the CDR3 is TGTGCCAGCAGCTCGCTACCTTATGGCTACACCTTC.

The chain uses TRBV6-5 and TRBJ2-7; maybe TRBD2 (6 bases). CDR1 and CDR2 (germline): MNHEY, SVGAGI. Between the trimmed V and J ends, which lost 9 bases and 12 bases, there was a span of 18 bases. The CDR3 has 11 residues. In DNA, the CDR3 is TGTGCCAGTGGGACGGGACTCCAGACGTACTTC. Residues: CASGTGLQTYF.

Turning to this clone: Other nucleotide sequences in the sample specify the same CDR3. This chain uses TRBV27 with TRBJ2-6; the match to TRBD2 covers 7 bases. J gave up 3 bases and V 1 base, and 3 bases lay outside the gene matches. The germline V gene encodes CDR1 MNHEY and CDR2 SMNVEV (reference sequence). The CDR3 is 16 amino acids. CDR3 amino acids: CASSLWGGSGANVLTF. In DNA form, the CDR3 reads TGTGCCAGCAGTTTATGGGGGGGTAGTGGGGCCAACGTCCTGACTTTC.

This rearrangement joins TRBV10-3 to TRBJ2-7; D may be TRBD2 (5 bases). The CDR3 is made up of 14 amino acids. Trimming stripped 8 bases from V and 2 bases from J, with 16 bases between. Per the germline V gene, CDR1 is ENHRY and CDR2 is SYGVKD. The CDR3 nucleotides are TGTGCCATCCCCCCGGAGGTCGCCCCCTACGAGCAGTACTTC. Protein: CAIPPEVAPYEQYF.

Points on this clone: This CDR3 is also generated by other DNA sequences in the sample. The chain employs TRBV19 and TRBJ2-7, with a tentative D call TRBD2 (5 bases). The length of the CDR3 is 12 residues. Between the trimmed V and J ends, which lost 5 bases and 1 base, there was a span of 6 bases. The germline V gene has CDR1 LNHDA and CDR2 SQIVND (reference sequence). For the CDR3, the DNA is TGTGCCAGTAGTGGCGGGTCCTACGAGCAGTACTTC. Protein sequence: CASSGGSYEQYF.

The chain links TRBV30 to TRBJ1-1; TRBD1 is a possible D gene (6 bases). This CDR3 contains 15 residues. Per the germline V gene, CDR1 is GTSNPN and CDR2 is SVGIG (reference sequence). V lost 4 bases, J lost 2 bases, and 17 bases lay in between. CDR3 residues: CAWNPGHRSNTEAFF. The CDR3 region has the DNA TGTGCCTGGAACCCGGGACATCGGAGCAACACTGAAGCTTTCTTT. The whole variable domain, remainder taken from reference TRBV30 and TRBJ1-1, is SQTIHQWPATLVQPVGSPLSLECTVEGTSNPNLYWYRQAAGRGLQLLFYSVGIGQISSEVPQNLSASRPQDRQFILSSKKLLLSDSGFYLCAWNPGHRSNTEAFFGQGTRLTVV.

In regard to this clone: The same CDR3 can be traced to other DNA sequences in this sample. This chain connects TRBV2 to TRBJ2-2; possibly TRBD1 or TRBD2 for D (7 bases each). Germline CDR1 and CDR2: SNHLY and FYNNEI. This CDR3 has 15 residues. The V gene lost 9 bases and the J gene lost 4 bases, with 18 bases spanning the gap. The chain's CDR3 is CARSGEGARTGELFF. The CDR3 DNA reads TGTGCCAGGTCAGGGGAGGGGGCGCGCACCGGGGAGCTGTTTTTT.

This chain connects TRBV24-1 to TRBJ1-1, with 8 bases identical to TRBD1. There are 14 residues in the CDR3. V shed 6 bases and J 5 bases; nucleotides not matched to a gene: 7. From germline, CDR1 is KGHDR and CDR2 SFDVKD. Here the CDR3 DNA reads TGTGCCACCAGTTCTTTCAGGGGGCGGACTGAAGCTTTCTTT. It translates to CATSSFRGRTEAFF.

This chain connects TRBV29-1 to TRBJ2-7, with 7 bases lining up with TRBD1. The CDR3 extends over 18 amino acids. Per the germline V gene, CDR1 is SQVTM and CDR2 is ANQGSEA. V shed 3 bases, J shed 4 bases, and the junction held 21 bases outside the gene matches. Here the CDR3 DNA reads TGCAGCGTTGATGGTGACGGCAGGGGGAGTCGCAACCTTTACGAGCAGTACTTC. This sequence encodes CSVDGDGRGSRNLYEQYF.

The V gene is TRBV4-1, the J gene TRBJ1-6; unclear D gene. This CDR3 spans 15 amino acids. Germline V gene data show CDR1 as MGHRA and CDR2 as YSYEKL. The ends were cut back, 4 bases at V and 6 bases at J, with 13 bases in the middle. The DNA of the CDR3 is TGCGCCAGCAGCCGAGATACCCCTGTTAATTCACCCCTCCACTTT. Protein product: CASSRDTPVNSPLHF.

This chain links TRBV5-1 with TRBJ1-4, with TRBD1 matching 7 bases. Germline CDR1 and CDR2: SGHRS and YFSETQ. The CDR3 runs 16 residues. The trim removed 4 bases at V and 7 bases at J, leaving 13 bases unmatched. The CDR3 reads CASSLKISTGSEKLFF. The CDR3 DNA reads TGCGCCAGCAGCCTCAAAATCTCGACAGGGAGTGAAAAACTGTTTTTT.

CDR3 in DNA: TGCGCCAGCAGCTTGGCGGGGGACCTTGGCTACACCTTC. Amino acids: CASSLAGDLGYTF. The chain is built from TRBV5-1 and TRBJ1-2; D is possibly TRBD1 (5 bases). The CDR3 runs to 13 residues. Trimming took off 0 bases at V and 7 bases at J, with 10 bases between the two ends. Germline V CDR1 and CDR2: SGHRS, YFSETQ.

The CDR3 region has the DNA TGCGCCAGCAGCCGGTCCCAAGAGACCCAGTACTTC. Translation: CASSRSQETQYF. The chain is built from TRBV5-1 and TRBJ2-5; D is ambiguous. The CDR3 covers 12 residues. Germline V CDR1 and CDR2: SGHRS, YFSETQ. V dropped 4 bases and J dropped 1 base, with 5 bases sitting between them.

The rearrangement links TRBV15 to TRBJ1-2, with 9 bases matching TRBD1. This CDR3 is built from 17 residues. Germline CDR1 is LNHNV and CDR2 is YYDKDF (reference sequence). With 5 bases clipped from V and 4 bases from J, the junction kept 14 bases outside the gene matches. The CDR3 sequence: CATSGRWTGAISYGYTF. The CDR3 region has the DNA TGTGCCACCAGCGGCCGATGGACAGGGGCAATCTCCTATGGCTACACCTTC.

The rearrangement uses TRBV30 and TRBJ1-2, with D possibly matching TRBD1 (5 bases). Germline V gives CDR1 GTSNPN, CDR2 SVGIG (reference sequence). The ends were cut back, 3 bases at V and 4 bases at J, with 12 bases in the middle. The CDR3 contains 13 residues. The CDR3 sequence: CAWRELTGYGYTF. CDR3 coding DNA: TGTGCCTGGAGAGAACTAACAGGCTATGGCTACACCTTC.